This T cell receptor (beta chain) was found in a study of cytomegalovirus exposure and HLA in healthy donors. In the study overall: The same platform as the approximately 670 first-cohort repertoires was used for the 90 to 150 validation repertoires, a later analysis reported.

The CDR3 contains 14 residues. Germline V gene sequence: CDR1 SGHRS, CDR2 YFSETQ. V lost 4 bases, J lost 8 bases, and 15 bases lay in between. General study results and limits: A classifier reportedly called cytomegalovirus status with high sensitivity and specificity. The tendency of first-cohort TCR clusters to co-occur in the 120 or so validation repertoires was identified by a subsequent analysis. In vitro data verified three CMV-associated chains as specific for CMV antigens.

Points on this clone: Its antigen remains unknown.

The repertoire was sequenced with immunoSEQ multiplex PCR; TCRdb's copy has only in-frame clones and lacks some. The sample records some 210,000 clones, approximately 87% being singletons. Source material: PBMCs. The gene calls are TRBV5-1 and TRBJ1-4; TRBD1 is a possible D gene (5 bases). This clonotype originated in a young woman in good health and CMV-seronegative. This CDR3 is CASSRDGTGEKLFF. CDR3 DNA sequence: TGCGCCAGCAGCCGGGACGGGACCGGAGAAAAACTGTTTTTT.